This T cell receptor (beta chain) appears in the sequencing data of a study of T cells after yellow fever vaccination (dated by TCRdb to between 2019 and 2020). With regard to the full study: Libraries from fractions with low cell numbers were prepared with the SMART-Seq v4 Ultra Low Input RNA kit. To track T-cell clones before and after primary and booster YFV17D yellow fever vaccination, bulk TCR alpha and beta repertoires were sequenced longitudinally. Two healthy male donors, one aged 18 to 29 and one aged 30 to 40 years, made up the cohort. Blood samples were taken at several timepoints before and after primary and secondary immunization, and bulk PBMC replicates and cell subsets were isolated. Results and caveats for the whole study, not just this receptor: FACS-sorted repertoires could contain abundant contaminating clonotypes from the bulk population, so computational filtering was required. A small share of clonotypes was detected in both CD4 and CD8 compartments, with the overlap likely arising from convergent recombination. After the booster, most clones that had expanded after primary vaccination were detected again (around 96% of CD4 and 70% to 90% of CD8), suggesting broad maintenance of memory. The study included only two donors, which limits how far the findings can be generalized. The secondary T-cell response was found to be weaker but faster than the primary response, with a peak reached on day 5 rather than on day 15.

Per the germline V gene (reference sequence), DFQATT is the CDR1 and SNEGSKA is the CDR2. Trimming takes 2 bases from V and 7 bases from J, and the germline ends sit 11 bases apart. From the cysteine up to the phenylalanine, the CDR3 has a length of 12 residues. The entry retains the CDR3 DNA only, 36 bases that are in frame from base 1. Sequencing used an Illumina NovaSeq 6000. Synthesis of TCR cDNA relied on 5'RACE template switching, a step that introduced a universal primer site along with unique molecular identifiers. Priming for cDNA synthesis came from both the TCR alpha and TCR beta constant segments. Libraries were amplified in two PCR steps, with sample barcodes and sequencing adapters added in the second step. Sequencing of the libraries was done on either Illumina HiSeq 2500 (2x100 bp) or NovaSeq (2x150 bp). From the authors' description of their analysis: MIGEC was used to demultiplex reads and collapse the reads into UMI consensus sequences, and MiXCR was used for V(D)J alignment. Using edgeR on replicate PBMC samples, clonotypes were called vaccine-responding if FDR was below 0.01 and the log2 fold change was above 5 up to day 15. Each bulk clonotype received a CD4 or CD8 identity based on whether the sequenced CD4 or CD8 repertoire contained that clonotype at higher abundance. Using fastp trimming at Q25 and MiXCR clonotype assembly, TCRdb reanalyzed the public sequencing data and kept in-frame beta chains. Identical CDR3 proteins give one entry, which carries the most common genes and DNA. The V and J calls reflect TCRdb's pipeline rather than the authors' work. This sample lists about 130,000 distinct CDR3 sequences; about 8.2% were detected once. The ten largest clones add up to about two fifths of the sample.

Remarks on this clonotype: The antigen it binds to is not known. One base away there is no much larger clone; base qualities are not given.

Explained via the paper, the treatment or condition label denotes: live attenuated yellow fever vaccine strain. A standard Ficoll-Paque protocol was used to isolate PBMCs from peripheral blood. Dynabeads CD4 and CD8 positive selection kits were used to isolate the CD4 and CD8 T-cell fractions. TriZol was used to extract RNA from bulk PBMCs, CD4 and CD8 fractions, and dextramer-positive and dextramer-negative fractions. The sample here was CD8+ T cells sorted from PBMCs, taken on the day of the yellow fever booster vaccination. The TCR sequence derives from a man between 18 and 35 years old who received the YFV17D yellow fever vaccine. Recombination connected TRBV20-1 to TRBJ1-2; TRBD1 is perhaps the D gene, given 5 matching bases. DNA sequence: TGCAGTGCTAGACCCAGGGTGGGTGGCTACACCTTC. Translation gives CSARPRVGGYTF.